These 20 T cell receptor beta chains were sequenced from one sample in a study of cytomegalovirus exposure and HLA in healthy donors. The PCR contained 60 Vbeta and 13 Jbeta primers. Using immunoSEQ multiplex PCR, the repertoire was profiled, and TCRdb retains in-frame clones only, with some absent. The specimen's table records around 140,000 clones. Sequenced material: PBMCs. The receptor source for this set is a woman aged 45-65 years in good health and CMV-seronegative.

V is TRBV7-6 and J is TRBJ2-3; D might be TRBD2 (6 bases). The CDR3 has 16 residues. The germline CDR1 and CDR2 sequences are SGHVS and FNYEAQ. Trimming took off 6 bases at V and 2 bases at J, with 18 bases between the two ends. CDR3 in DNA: TGTGCCAGCAGAGCGGAACCGGGACTTTTCACAGATACGCAGTATTTT. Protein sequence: CASRAEPGLFTDTQYF.

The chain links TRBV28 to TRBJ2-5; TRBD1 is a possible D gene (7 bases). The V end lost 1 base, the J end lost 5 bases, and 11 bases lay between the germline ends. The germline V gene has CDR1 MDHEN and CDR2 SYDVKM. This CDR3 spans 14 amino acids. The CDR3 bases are TGTGCCAGCAGTTTATCACAGGGGAGGGAGACCCAGTACTTC. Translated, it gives CASSLSQGRETQYF.

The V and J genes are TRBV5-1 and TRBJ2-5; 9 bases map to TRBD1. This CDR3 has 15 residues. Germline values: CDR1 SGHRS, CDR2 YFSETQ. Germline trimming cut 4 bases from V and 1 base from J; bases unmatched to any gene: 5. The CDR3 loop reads CASSPGQGSQETQYF. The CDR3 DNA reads TGCGCCAGCAGCCCGGGACAGGGATCCCAAGAGACCCAGTACTTC.

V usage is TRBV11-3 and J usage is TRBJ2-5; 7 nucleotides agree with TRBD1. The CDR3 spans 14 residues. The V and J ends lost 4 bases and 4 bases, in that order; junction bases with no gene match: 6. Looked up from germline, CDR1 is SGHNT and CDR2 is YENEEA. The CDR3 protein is CASSSTGAPETQYF. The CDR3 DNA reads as TGTGCCAGCAGCTCCACAGGGGCCCCAGAGACCCAGTACTTC.

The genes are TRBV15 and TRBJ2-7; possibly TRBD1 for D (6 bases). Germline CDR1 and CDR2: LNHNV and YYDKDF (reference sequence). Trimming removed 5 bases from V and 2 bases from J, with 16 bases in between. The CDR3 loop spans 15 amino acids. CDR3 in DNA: TGTGCCACCAGCCTAGGTCCGGACAGAGCCTACGAGCAGTACTTC. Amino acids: CATSLGPDRAYEQYF.

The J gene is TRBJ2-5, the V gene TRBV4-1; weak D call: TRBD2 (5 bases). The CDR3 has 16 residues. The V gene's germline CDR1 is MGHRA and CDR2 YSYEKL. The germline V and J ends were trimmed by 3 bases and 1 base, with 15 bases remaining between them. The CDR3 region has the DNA TGCGCCAGCAGCCATGCTACCGGGCGGGCCCAAGAGACCCAGTACTTC. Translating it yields CASSHATGRAQETQYF.

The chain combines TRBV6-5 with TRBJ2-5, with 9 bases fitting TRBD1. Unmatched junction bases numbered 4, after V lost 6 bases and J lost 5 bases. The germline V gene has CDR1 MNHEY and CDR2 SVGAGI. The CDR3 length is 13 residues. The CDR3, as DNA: TGTGCCAGCAGGCACAGGGGGCTGGAGACCCAGTACTTC. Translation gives CASRHRGLETQYF.

In nucleotides, the CDR3 is TGTGCCAGCAGGGTGGACAGGGGGCCTTCGACTAATGAAAAACTGTTTTTT. Amino acid sequence: CASRVDRGPSTNEKLFF. The chain has TRBV5-8 and TRBJ1-4; TRBD1 matches 11 bases. The CDR3 is 17 amino acids. The ends lost 5 bases at V and 2 bases at J; junction bases unmatched: 8. The germline V gene encodes CDR1 SGHTS and CDR2 YDEGEE. Filled out from reference TRBV5-8 and TRBJ1-4, the complete variable domain reads EAGVTQSPTHLIKTRGQQATLRCSPISGHTSVYWYQQALGLGLQFLLWYDEGEERNRGNFPPRFSGRQFPNYSSELNVNALELEDSALYLCASRVDRGPSTNEKLFFGSGTQLSVL.

The CDR3, as DNA: TGCGCCAGCAGGGAGACCAGGCGTTACTACGAGCAGTACTTC. Its protein is CASRETRRYYEQYF. The chain recombines TRBV10-2 with TRBJ2-7; D gene unclear. The CDR3 is made up of 14 amino acids. Germline-derived CDR1 and CDR2 are WSHSY and SAAADI. V dropped 6 bases and J dropped 3 bases, with 15 bases sitting between them.

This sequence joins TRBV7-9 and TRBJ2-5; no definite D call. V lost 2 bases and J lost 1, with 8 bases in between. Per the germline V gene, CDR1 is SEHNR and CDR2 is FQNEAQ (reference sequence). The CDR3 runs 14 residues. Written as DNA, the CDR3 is TGTGCCAGCAGCTTATTCACAGTCCAAGAGACCCAGTACTTC. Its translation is CASSLFTVQETQYF.

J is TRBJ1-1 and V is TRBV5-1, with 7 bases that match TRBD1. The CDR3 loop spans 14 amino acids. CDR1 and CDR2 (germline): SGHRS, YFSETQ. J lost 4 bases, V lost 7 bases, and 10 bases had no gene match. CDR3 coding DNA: TGCGCCAGCGGAATCGACAGGGTCGTCACTGAAGCTTTCTTT. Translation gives CASGIDRVVTEAFF.

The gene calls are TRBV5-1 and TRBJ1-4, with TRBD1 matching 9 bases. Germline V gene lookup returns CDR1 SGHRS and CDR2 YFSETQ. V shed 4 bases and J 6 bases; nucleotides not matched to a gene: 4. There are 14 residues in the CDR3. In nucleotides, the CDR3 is TGCGCCAGCAGCCCCGGGACAGGGCATGAAAAACTGTTTTTT. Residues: CASSPGTGHEKLFF.

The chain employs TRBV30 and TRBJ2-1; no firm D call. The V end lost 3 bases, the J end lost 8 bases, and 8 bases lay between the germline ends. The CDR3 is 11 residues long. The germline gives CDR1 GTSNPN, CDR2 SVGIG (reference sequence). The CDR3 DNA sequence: TGTGCCTGGAGCCGTCAGTATGAGCAGTTCTTC. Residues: CAWSRQYEQFF.

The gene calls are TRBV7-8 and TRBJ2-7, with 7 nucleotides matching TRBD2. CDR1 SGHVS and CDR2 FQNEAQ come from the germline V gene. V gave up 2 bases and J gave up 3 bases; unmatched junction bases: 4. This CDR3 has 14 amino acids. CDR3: CASSLLGRVYEQYF. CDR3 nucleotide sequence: TGTGCCAGCAGCTTACTAGGGAGGGTCTACGAGCAGTACTTC.

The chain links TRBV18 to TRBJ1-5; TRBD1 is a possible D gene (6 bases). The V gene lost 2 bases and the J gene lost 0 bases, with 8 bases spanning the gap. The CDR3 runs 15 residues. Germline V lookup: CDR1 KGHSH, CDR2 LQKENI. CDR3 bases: TGTGCCAGCTCACCAGGACAGTCTAGCAATCAGCCCCAGCATTTT. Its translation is CASSPGQSSNQPQHF. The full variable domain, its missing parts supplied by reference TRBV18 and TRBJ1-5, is NAGVMQNPRHLVRRRGQEARLRCSPMKGHSHVYWYRQLPEEGLKFMVYLQKENIIDESGMPKERFSAEFPKEGPSILRIQQVVRGDSAAYFCASSPGQSSNQPQHFGDGTRLSIL.

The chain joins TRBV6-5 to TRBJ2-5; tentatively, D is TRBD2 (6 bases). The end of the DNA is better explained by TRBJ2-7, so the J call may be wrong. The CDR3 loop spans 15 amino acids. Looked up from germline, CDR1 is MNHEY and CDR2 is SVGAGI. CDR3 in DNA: TGTGCCAGCAGTTACTCATTCCGGGAGACCTACGAGCAGTACTTC. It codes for CASSYSFRETYEQYF.

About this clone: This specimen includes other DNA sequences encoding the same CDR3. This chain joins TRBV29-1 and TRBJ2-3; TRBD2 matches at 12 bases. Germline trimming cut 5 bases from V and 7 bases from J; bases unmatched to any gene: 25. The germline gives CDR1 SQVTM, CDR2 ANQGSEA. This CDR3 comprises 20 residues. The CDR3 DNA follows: TGCAGCGTTCTCCGACAGGGTCGGCTAGCGGGAGGGCCATATCTACATACGCAGTATTTT. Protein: CSVLRQGRLAGGPYLHTQYF.

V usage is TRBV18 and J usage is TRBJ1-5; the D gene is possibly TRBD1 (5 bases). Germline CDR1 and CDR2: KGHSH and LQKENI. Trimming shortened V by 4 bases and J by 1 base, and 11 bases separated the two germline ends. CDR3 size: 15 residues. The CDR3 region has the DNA TGTGCCAGCTCACGTTCGACAGACAGCAATCAGCCCCAGCATTTT. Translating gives CASSRSTDSNQPQHF. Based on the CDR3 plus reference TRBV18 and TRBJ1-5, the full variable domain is NAGVMQNPRHLVRRRGQEARLRCSPMKGHSHVYWYRQLPEEGLKFMVYLQKENIIDESGMPKERFSAEFPKEGPSILRIQQVVRGDSAAYFCASSRSTDSNQPQHFGDGTRLSIL.

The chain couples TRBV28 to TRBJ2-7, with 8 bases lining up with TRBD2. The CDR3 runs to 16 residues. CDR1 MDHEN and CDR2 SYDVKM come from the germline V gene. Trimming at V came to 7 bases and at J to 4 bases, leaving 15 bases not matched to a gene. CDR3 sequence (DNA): TGTGCCAGCACCTCCCCAGGGAGCGGGGGTAGGTACGAGCAGTACTTC. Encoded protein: CASTSPGSGGRYEQYF. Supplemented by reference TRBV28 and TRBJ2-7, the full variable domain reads DVKVTQSSRYLVKRTGEKVFLECVQDMDHENMFWYRQDPGLGLRLIYFSYDVKMKEKGDIPEGYSVSREKKERFSLILESASTNQTSMYLCASTSPGSGGRYEQYFGPGTRLTVT.

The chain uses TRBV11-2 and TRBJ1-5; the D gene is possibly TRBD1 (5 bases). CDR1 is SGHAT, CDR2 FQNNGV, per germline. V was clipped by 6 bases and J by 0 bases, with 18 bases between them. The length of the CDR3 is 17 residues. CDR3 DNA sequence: TGTGCCAGCAGTTCATGGGTCGACAGCTATAGCAATCAGCCCCAGCATTTT. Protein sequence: CASSSWVDSYSNQPQHF.